The 3 T cell receptor beta chains reported below all come from one sample, sequenced in a study of blood T cell repertoires in COVID-19. Assay: immunoSEQ multiplex PCR; the TCRdb copy retains only in-frame clones and omits some. This table holds about 190,000 clones, 89% found once. Sequencing was carried out using peripheral blood. Every receptor here comes from a man aged 40-49 years with acute or convalescent COVID-19.

In its sample, this clone was seen a few times. The chain couples TRBV30 to TRBJ1-2; D call uncertain. The V end lost 7 bases, the J end lost 4 bases, and 13 bases lay between the germline ends. Per the germline V gene, CDR1 is GTSNPN and CDR2 is SVGIG (reference sequence). The CDR3 totals 12 residues. The CDR3 DNA sequence: TGTGCCTTTAACCCCACAAGCTATGGCTACACCTTC. As protein: CAFNPTSYGYTF.

The chain links TRBV5-4 to TRBJ2-3; 14 bases align to TRBD2. V shed 3 bases and J 3 bases; nucleotides not matched to a gene: 12. The CDR3 runs 19 residues. The germline V gene encodes CDR1 SGHNT and CDR2 YYREEE (reference sequence). The CDR3 here is CASSWATSGGAGGTDTQYF. In DNA form, the CDR3 reads TGTGCCAGCAGCTGGGCGACTAGCGGGGGGGCGGGTGGTACAGATACGCAGTATTTT.

V usage is TRBV2 and J usage is TRBJ2-5, with D maybe TRBD1 (6 bases). The CDR3 extends over 13 amino acids. The germline V gene encodes CDR1 SNHLY and CDR2 FYNNEI. Trimming shortened V by 6 bases and J by 3 bases, and 11 bases separated the two germline ends. The CDR3 region is CASSGQIKETQYF. The CDR3 DNA sequence: TGTGCCAGCAGCGGACAGATAAAAGAGACCCAGTACTTC.